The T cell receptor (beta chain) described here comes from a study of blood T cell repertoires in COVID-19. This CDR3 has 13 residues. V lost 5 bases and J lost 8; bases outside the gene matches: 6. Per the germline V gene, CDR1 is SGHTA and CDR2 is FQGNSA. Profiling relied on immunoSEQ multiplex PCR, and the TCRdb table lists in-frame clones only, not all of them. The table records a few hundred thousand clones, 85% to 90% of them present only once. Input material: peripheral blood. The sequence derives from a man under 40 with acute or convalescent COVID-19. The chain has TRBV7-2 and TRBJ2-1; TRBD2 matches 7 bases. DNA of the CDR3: TGTGCCAGCAGCCGGACTAGTCGGGATGAGCAGTTCTTC. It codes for CASSRTSRDEQFF.